The next 8 T cell receptor beta chains were all read from a single sample in a study of blood T cell repertoires in COVID-19. Only in-frame clones appear in the TCRdb table, and some are missing; sequencing was by immunoSEQ multiplex PCR. The table records roughly 160,000 clones, about 88% of them present only once. Material: peripheral blood. The receptors stem from a man aged 40-55 years with acute or convalescent COVID-19.

V and J are TRBV12-3 or TRBV12-4 and TRBJ2-2; D gene ambiguous. CDR3 length: 11 residues. Trimming shortened V by 6 bases and J by 8 bases, and 7 bases separated the two germline ends. The CDR3 protein is CASRQRGELFF. CDR3 nucleotides: TGTGCCAGCAGACAACGAGGGGAGCTGTTTTTT.

This clone has a handful of counts. V usage is TRBV5-1 and J usage is TRBJ2-1; 8 bases match TRBD2. With 0 bases clipped from V and 9 bases from J, the junction kept 8 bases outside the gene matches. There are 15 residues in the CDR3. Germline V gene lookup returns CDR1 SGHRS and CDR2 YFSETQ. The CDR3 is CASSLEGLGGTEQFF. The CDR3 DNA follows: TGCGCCAGCAGCTTGGAGGGACTAGGGGGAACTGAGCAGTTCTTC.

With respect to this clone: A read error may produce the germline difference seen at one junction end. The chain combines TRBV5-4 with TRBJ2-5; D call uncertain. The germline V gene encodes CDR1 SGHNT and CDR2 YYREEE (reference sequence). This CDR3 is 14 amino acids long. As DNA, the CDR3 is TGTGCCACCAGCTCAGGCGCGAACCAAGAGACCCAGTACTTC. This sequence encodes CATSSGANQETQYF.

This clone showed up just a few times. The rearrangement links TRBV19 to TRBJ2-7, with 7 bases matching TRBD2. CDR1 is LNHDA and CDR2 is SQIVND in the germline V gene (reference sequence). CDR3 length: 14 amino acids. Trimming took 6 bases from V and 1 from J; bases not matched to a gene: 6. DNA of the CDR3: TGTGCCAGTAGCCCCCGGGACTATTCCTACGAGCAGTACTTC. It encodes CASSPRDYSYEQYF.

This clone was detected a few times. CDR3 protein: CASVRLRGFF. CDR3 coding DNA: TGTGCCAGTGTCAGGCTCAGGGGGTTCTTC. The chain recombines TRBV9 with TRBJ2-1, with D tentatively TRBD1 (6 bases). CDR1 and CDR2 (germline): SGDLS, YYNGEE. The CDR3 contains 10 residues. The V and J ends lost 8 bases and 15 bases respectively, with 15 bases between them. The variable domain in full, completed from reference TRBV9 and TRBJ2-1, reads DSGVTQTPKHLITATGQRVTLRCSPRSGDLSVYWYQQSLDQGLQFLIQYYNGEERAKGNILERFSAQQFPDLHSELNLSSLELGDSALYFCASVRLRGFFGPGTRLTVL.

The rearrangement links TRBV19 to TRBJ2-1, with 8 positions matching TRBD1. Unmatched junction bases numbered 8, after V lost 4 bases and J lost 0 bases. This CDR3 region has 17 residues. The V gene's germline CDR1 is LNHDA and CDR2 SQIVND (reference sequence). The CDR3 nucleotides are TGTGCCAGTAGTAGTTGGGACAGGCGAGCCTCCTACAATGAGCAGTTCTTC. Protein: CASSSWDRRASYNEQFF.

This clone was counted once. The J gene is TRBJ2-3, the V gene TRBV10-3; 9 nucleotides line up with TRBD1. The CDR3 covers 16 residues. V shed 6 bases and J 0 bases; nucleotides not matched to a gene: 7. From germline, CDR1 is ENHRY and CDR2 SYGVKD. CDR3 sequence (DNA): TGTGCCATCAGCGACCCCGGACAGGGGAGCACAGATACGCAGTATTTT. Amino acid sequence: CAISDPGQGSTDTQYF.

The chain is built from TRBV5-5 and TRBJ2-7; D is unresolved. This CDR3 has 14 amino acids. Deletions cut 4 bases from V and 6 bases from J, with 17 bases between. Germline CDR1 and CDR2: SGHKS and YYEKEE (reference sequence). The CDR3 region has the DNA TGTGCCAGCAGCCGAGACCAACTACCCCTCGAGCAGTACTTC. It codes for CASSRDQLPLEQYF.